This T cell receptor beta chain came from a study of T cells after yellow fever vaccination. Study-level results: A secondary response was less intense yet reached its peak sooner, at day 5 versus 15. The booster response re-showed most primary clones: 96% CD4, approximately 85% CD8.

The CDR3 extends over 14 amino acids. V was cut by 7 bases and J by 4 bases, with 13 bases left in between. Germline V lookup: CDR1 LNHDA, CDR2 SQIVND (reference sequence). This clonotype has a count of ten or more. Its matching antigen is unknown. Template switching with 5'RACE generated the TCR cDNA and added a universal primer site and UMIs. TCRdb independently ran MiXCR on the 5' RACE reads; one entry per CDR3 protein. The top ten clones hold around 20% of a sample with fewer than 350,000 distinct CDR3 sequences, roughly 4% of them seen once. The receptor comes from a man between 18 and 35 years old who received the YFV17D yellow fever vaccine. Sequencing used PBMCs, obtained on the day of the yellow fever booster vaccination. The V call is TRBV19, the J call TRBJ2-2; a weak D match, TRBD1 (5 bases). In DNA, the CDR3 is TGTGCCAGTACCCCGAACAGGATCACCGGGGAGCTGTTTTTT. Amino acids: CASTPNRITGELFF.